This TCR beta chain comes out of a study of blood T cell repertoires in COVID-19. Study details: Sources were T cells, B-cell-depleted T cells, or PBMCs; the material itself was cDNA or gDNA.

The CDR3 loop spans 18 amino acids. Germline V gene lookup returns CDR1 MNHEY and CDR2 SVGEGT. J gave up 1 base and V 4 bases, and 12 bases lay outside the gene matches. Under the authors' procedure: Nucleated cell counts were estimated from reference gene primer amplification. Some clones are missing from TCRdb's copy, which holds only in-frame ones; the method was immunoSEQ multiplex PCR. V and J calls and clone size are as listed in that table; D and trimming were resolved from the DNA. The data show under 300,000 clones, approximately 91% seen once. The specimen was PBMCs or T cells enriched from blood (not recorded which). This chain joins TRBV6-2 or TRBV6-3 and TRBJ1-5, with 8 bases matching TRBD1. This TCR was sampled from a middle-aged woman with acute COVID-19. The chain's CDR3 is CASSLYGQGARSNQPQHF. DNA for the CDR3: TGTGCCAGCAGTTTATACGGTCAGGGGGCTAGAAGCAATCAGCCCCAGCATTTT.